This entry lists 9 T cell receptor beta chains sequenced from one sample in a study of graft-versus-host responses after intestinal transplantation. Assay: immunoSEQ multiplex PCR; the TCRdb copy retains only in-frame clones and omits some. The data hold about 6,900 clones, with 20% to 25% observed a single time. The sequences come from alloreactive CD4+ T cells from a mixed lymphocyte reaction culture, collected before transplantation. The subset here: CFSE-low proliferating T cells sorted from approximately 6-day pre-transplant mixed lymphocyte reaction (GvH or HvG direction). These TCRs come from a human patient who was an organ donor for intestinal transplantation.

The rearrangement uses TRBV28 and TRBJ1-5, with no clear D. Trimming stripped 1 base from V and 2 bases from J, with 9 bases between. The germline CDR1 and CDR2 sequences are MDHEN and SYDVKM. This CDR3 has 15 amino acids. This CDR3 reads CASSLLAAGNQPQHF. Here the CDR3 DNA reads TGTGCCAGCAGTTTATTGGCAGCAGGCAATCAGCCCCAGCATTTT.

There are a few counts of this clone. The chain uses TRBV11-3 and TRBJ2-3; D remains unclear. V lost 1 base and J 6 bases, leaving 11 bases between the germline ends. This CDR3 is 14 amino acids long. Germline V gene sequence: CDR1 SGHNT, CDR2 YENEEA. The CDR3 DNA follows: TGTGCCAGCAGCTTAGCGGGTTTAACGGATACGCAGTATTTT. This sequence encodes CASSLAGLTDTQYF. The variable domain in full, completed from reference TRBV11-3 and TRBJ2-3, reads EAGVVQSPRYKIIEKKQPVAFWCNPISGHNTLYWYLQNLGQGPELLIRYENEEAVDDSQLPKDRFSAERLKGVDSTLKIQPAELGDSAVYLCASSLAGLTDTQYFGPGTRLTVL.

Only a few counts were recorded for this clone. The CDR3 DNA follows: TGTGCCAGCAGCTTACTAGTTGGAGGGGAGCTGTTTTTT. It codes for CASSLLVGGELFF. The V and J genes are TRBV11-1 and TRBJ2-2; D unresolved. The CDR3 is 13 residues long. CDR1 and CDR2 from the germline V gene are SGHAT and FQDESV (reference sequence). Trimming cost V 2 bases and J 8 bases, with 9 bases left between them.

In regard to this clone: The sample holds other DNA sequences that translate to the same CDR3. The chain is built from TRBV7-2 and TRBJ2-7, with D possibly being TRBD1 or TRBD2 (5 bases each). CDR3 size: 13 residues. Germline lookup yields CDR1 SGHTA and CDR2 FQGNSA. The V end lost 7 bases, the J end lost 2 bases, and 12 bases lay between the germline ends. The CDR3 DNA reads TGTGCCAGCAAGGCCAGGGAGACCTACGAGCAGTACTTC. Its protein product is CASKARETYEQYF. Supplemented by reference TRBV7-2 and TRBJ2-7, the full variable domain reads GAGVSQSPSNKVTEKGKDVELRCDPISGHTALYWYRQSLGQGLEFLIYFQGNSAPDKSGLPSDRFSAERTGGSVSTLTIQRTQQEDSAVYLCASKARETYEQYFGPGTRLTVT.

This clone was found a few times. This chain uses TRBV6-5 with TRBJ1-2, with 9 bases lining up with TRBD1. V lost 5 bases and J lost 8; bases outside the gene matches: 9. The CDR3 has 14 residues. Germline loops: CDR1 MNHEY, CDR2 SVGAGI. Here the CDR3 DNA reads TGTGCCAGCAGTAACCTGGGACAGGGAAACGGCTACACCTTC. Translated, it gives CASSNLGQGNGYTF.

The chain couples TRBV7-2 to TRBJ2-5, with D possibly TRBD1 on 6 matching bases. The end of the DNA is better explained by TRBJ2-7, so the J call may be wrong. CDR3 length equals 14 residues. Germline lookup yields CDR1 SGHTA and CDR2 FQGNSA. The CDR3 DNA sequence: TGTGCCAGCAGCTTAGAACAGGGACCATACGAGCAGTACTTC. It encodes CASSLEQGPYEQYF.

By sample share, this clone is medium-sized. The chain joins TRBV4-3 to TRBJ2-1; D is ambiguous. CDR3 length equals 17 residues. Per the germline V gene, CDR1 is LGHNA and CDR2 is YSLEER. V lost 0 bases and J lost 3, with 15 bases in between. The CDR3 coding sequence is TGCGCCAGCAGCCAAGAGAGGTACGGCTTATTCTACAATGAGCAGTTCTTC. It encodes CASSQERYGLFYNEQFF.

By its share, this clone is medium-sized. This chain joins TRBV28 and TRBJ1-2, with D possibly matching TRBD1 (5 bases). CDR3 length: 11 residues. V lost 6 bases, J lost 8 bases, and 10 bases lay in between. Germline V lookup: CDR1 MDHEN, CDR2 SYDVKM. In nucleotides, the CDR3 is TGTGCCAGCAGCCGGGACTTAGGCTACACCTTC. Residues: CASSRDLGYTF.

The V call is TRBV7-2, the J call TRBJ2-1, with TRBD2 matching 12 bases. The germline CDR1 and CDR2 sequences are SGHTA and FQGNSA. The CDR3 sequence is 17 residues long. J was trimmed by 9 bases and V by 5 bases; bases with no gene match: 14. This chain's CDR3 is CASSPTRLAGAQGEQFF. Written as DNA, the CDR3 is TGTGCCAGCAGCCCCACCCGACTAGCGGGAGCACAAGGTGAGCAGTTCTTC.